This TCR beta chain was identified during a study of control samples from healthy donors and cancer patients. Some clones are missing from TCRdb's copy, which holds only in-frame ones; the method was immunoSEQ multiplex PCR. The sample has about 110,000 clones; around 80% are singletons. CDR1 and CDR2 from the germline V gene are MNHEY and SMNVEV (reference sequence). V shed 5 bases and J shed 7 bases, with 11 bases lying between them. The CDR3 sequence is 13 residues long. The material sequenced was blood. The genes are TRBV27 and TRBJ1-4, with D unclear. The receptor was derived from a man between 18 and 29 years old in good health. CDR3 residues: CASSLGLSEKLFF. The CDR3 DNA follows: TGTGCCAGCAGTCTAGGGTTATCTGAAAAACTGTTTTTT. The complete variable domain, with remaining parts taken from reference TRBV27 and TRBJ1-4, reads EAQVTQNPRYLITVTGKKLTVTCSQNMNHEYMSWYRQDPGLGLRQIYYSMNVEVTDKGDVPEGYKVSRKEKRNFPLILESPSPNQTSLYFCASSLGLSEKLFFGSGTQLSVL.